What follows describes a single TCR beta chain. The data were produced by immunoSEQ multiplex PCR, yet TCRdb's version contains in-frame clones alone and is incomplete. The sample yields around 250,000 clones, 80% to 90% seen once. Participant-reported clinical history was the basis for cohort assignment. The data were obtained in a study of blood T cell repertoires in COVID-19. Per the germline V gene, CDR1 is MDHEN and CDR2 is SYDVKM. V lost 2 bases and J 4 bases, leaving 11 bases between the germline ends. The CDR3 is 14 residues long. The clonotype comes from a man aged 50 or older who had been exposed to COVID-19. Sample: PBMCs or T cells enriched from blood (not recorded which). The rearrangement joins TRBV28 to TRBJ1-2; D not certain. The CDR3 sequence: CASSLGPRFYGYTF. The CDR3 nucleotides read TGTGCCAGCAGTTTAGGGCCACGGTTCTATGGCTACACCTTC.